These 31 T cell receptor beta chains originate from one sample sequenced in a study of blood T cell repertoires in COVID-19. Generated by immunoSEQ multiplex PCR, the TCRdb table keeps only in-frame clones and is missing some. Among roughly 280,000 clones listed, nearly 90% were seen once. Sequencing was performed on PBMCs or T cells enriched from blood (not recorded which). These receptor sequences come from a woman aged 60 to 75 who had recovered from COVID-19.

The chain has TRBV19 and TRBJ2-3; possible D gene TRBD2, 5 bases. Trimming took 2 bases from V and 5 from J, leaving 14 bases between them. Germline V gives CDR1 LNHDA, CDR2 SQIVND (reference sequence). The CDR3 loop spans 15 amino acids. This chain's CDR3 is CASSIQAAGRDTQYF. The CDR3, as DNA: TGTGCCAGTAGTATACAGGCGGCTGGGAGAGATACGCAGTATTTT.

The chain employs TRBV24-1 and TRBJ2-5; possible D gene TRBD2, 5 bases. Germline assignment: CDR1 KGHDR and CDR2 SFDVKD. This CDR3 region has 14 residues. V was shortened by 5 bases and J by 5 bases, with 14 bases between the two germline ends. In DNA, the CDR3 is TGTGCCACCAGTGCCATAGACGGGGTCGAGACCCAGTACTTC. Amino acid sequence: CATSAIDGVETQYF.

J is TRBJ2-3 and V is TRBV27, with D hard to call. V lost 7 bases and J lost 6, with 14 bases in between. The germline V gene has CDR1 MNHEY and CDR2 SMNVEV (reference sequence). This CDR3 contains 13 residues. The CDR3 coding sequence is TGTGCCAGCAACACCTATTCGGAGGATACGCAGTATTTT. Its protein is CASNTYSEDTQYF.

V and J are TRBV5-1 and TRBJ1-1; D unclear. The V gene lost 0 bases and the J gene lost 3 bases, with 6 bases spanning the gap. The CDR3 extends over 13 amino acids. Germline CDR1 reads SGHRS; CDR2 reads YFSETQ. The CDR3, as DNA: TGCGCCAGCAGCTTGGCGGGATACACTGAAGCTTTCTTT. It yields the protein CASSLAGYTEAFF.

The chain carries TRBV6-2 or TRBV6-3 and TRBJ1-5; 7 nucleotides agree with TRBD1. CDR1 and CDR2 from the germline V gene are MNHEY and SVGEGT. CDR3 length: 15 amino acids. The junction had 1 base not matched to a gene; V was cut back by 0 bases and J by 2 bases. The CDR3 DNA sequence: TGTGCCAGCAGTTACTCTGGACAGGGCAATCAGCCCCAGCATTTT. Residues: CASSYSGQGNQPQHF.

As regards this clone: A junction boundary mismatches the germline segment, possibly from a read error. CDR3 sequence reads: CASSLAPGNSYEQYF. The DNA for the CDR3 is TGTGCTAGCAGCTTAGCTCCAGGGAACTCCTACGAGCAGTACTTC. The chain employs TRBV7-7 and TRBJ2-7, with a weak D call TRBD1 (5 bases). CDR1 is SSHAT, CDR2 FNYEAQ, per germline (reference sequence). The CDR3 sequence is 15 residues long.

This sequence joins TRBV10-3 and TRBJ1-5; possible D gene TRBD1, 5 bases. The ends were cut back, 4 bases at V and 4 bases at J, with 11 bases in the middle. This CDR3 has 14 residues. The germline gives CDR1 ENHRY, CDR2 SYGVKD. CDR3 residues: CAISADRGNQPQHF. The CDR3 nucleotides read TGTGCCATCAGTGCGGACCGGGGGAATCAGCCCCAGCATTTT.

This rearrangement joins TRBV27 to TRBJ2-1; 9 bases fit TRBD1. Germline V lookup: CDR1 MNHEY, CDR2 SMNVEV (reference sequence). Losses at the gene ends were 7 bases for V and 6 bases for J; bases not matched to a gene: 7. The CDR3 totals 14 residues. Here the CDR3 DNA reads TGTGCCAGCATCCCGGGACAGGGAATCAATGAGCAGTTCTTC. Translating it yields CASIPGQGINEQFF.

The chain combines TRBV11-3 with TRBJ2-2, with D possibly matching TRBD2 (7 bases). CDR1 is SGHNT, CDR2 YENEEA, per germline. This CDR3 spans 18 amino acids. V was clipped by 1 base and J by 4 bases, with 19 bases between them. The CDR3: CASSLVRGGLGSTGELFF. Written as DNA, the CDR3 is TGTGCCAGCAGCTTAGTACGCGGGGGCCTAGGGTCCACCGGGGAGCTGTTTTTT.

CDR3 nucleotide sequence: TGTGCCAGCAGTTGGACAGGGGCAGGCGAAAAACTGTTTTTT. It encodes CASSWTGAGEKLFF. The V and J genes are TRBV27 and TRBJ1-4; 9 bases match TRBD1. This CDR3 spans 14 amino acids. V was pared by 4 bases and J by 8 bases, with 5 bases of the junction left unmatched. Germline values: CDR1 MNHEY, CDR2 SMNVEV (reference sequence).

The chain has TRBV28 and TRBJ2-2; maybe TRBD1 (6 bases). Germline values: CDR1 MDHEN, CDR2 SYDVKM. This CDR3 comprises 17 residues. V lost 3 bases and J 4 bases, leaving 18 bases between the germline ends. For the CDR3, the DNA is TGTGCCAGCAGTTTGGTGACCGGGACATATAGCACCGGGGAGCTGTTTTTT. This sequence encodes CASSLVTGTYSTGELFF.

This clone has ten or more counts. V gene TRBV19 combines with J gene TRBJ2-7; possible D gene TRBD1, 6 bases. The CDR3 covers 16 residues. Trimming stripped 5 bases from V and 4 bases from J, with 21 bases between. Germline loops: CDR1 LNHDA, CDR2 SQIVND (reference sequence). DNA of the CDR3: TGTGCCAGTAGTCAAGTCGTGACAGGTTGGTTGTACGAGCAGTACTTC. It yields the protein CASSQVVTGWLYEQYF.

The chain is built from TRBV30 and TRBJ1-1, with D unclear. Germline CDR1 and CDR2: GTSNPN and SVGIG (reference sequence). This CDR3 spans 12 amino acids. The V gene lost 4 bases and the J gene lost 5 bases, with 11 bases spanning the gap. The DNA for the CDR3 is TGTGCCTGGAAAAAAATCGGTACTGAAGCTTTCTTT. It translates to CAWKKIGTEAFF.

The gene calls are TRBV10-3 and TRBJ1-2; D gene unclear. CDR1 is ENHRY and CDR2 is SYGVKD in the germline V gene. The germline V and J ends were trimmed by 3 bases and 4 bases, with 15 bases remaining between them. The CDR3 covers 15 residues. This chain's CDR3 is CAISDPGSSIYGYTF. DNA for the CDR3: TGTGCCATCAGTGATCCGGGGTCCTCGATCTATGGCTACACCTTC.

The table lists this clone with a count of one. The chain carries TRBV9 and TRBJ2-3, with D perhaps matching TRBD1 (6 bases). The CDR3 sequence is 15 residues long. V shed 4 bases and J shed 6 bases, with 18 bases lying between them. The V gene's germline CDR1 is SGDLS and CDR2 YYNGEE. The CDR3 region is CASSSQGIGADTQYF. Here the CDR3 DNA reads TGTGCCAGCAGCTCACAGGGAATCGGCGCTGATACGCAGTATTTT. The full variable domain, in which reference TRBV9 and TRBJ2-3 provide the parts outside the CDR3, is DSGVTQTPKHLITATGQRVTLRCSPRSGDLSVYWYQQSLDQGLQFLIQYYNGEERAKGNILERFSAQQFPDLHSELNLSSLELGDSALYFCASSSQGIGADTQYFGPGTRLTVL.

The chain uses TRBV24-1 and TRBJ1-2; D possibly corresponds to TRBD1 (6 bases). Germline V gene data show CDR1 as KGHDR and CDR2 as SFDVKD. With 4 bases removed from V and 5 bases from J, the gap between germline ends came to 16 bases. This CDR3 spans 15 amino acids. This chain's CDR3 is CATSDGVRGEYGYTF. CDR3 DNA sequence: TGTGCCACCAGTGACGGCGTCAGGGGAGAGTATGGCTACACCTTC.

The rearrangement links TRBV10-3 to TRBJ2-2, with TRBD2 matching over 15 bases. CDR1 and CDR2 from the germline V gene are ENHRY and SYGVKD. The CDR3 runs to 16 residues. V shed 6 bases, J shed 7 bases, and the junction held 6 bases outside the gene matches. CDR3 sequence (DNA): TGTGCCATCAGGGGACTAGCGGGGGGACGCGGCGGGGAGCTGTTTTTT. Encoded protein: CAIRGLAGGRGGELFF.

This chain connects TRBV19 to TRBJ1-3; TRBD1 agrees at 10 bases. CDR3 length: 16 residues. After removal of 6 bases from V and 4 bases from J, the junction contained 9 bases not matched to a gene. Germline CDR1 and CDR2: LNHDA and SQIVND (reference sequence). The CDR3 is CASSTLTGGSGNTIYF. The CDR3 DNA reads as TGTGCCAGTAGCACCCTGACAGGGGGCTCGGGAAACACCATATATTTT.

The chain uses TRBV9 and TRBJ2-2; TRBD2 might be the D (6 bases). This CDR3 is built from 16 residues. The V end was cut by 0 bases, the J end by 5 bases, with 14 bases between. Germline loops: CDR1 SGDLS, CDR2 YYNGEE. CDR3 sequence reads: CASSVDPGAPTGELFF. The CDR3 bases are TGTGCCAGCAGCGTAGACCCGGGAGCACCGACCGGGGAGCTGTTTTTT.

J is TRBJ1-2 and V is TRBV30; the match to TRBD1 covers 7 bases. With 3 bases clipped from V and 4 bases from J, the junction kept 14 bases outside the gene matches. The CDR3 length is 16 residues. Germline values: CDR1 GTSNPN, CDR2 SVGIG (reference sequence). The CDR3 region has the DNA TGTGCCTGGAGGGCCGCTGGGTCACAGGGGATCTATGGCTACACCTTC. This translates into CAWRAAGSQGIYGYTF.

The J gene is TRBJ1-1, the V gene TRBV3-1 (or the pseudogene TRBV3-2); a possible D gene is TRBD1 (6 bases). CDR1 LGHDT and CDR2 YNNKEL come from the germline V gene (reference sequence). V lost 6 bases to trimming and J lost 1 base, with 12 bases between them. The CDR3 contains 14 residues. CDR3 nucleotide sequence: TGTGCCAGCAGACCGACAGGCCGGAACACTGAAGCTTTCTTT. The encoded protein is CASRPTGRNTEAFF.

The gene calls are TRBV2 and TRBJ2-5; 13 nucleotides align to TRBD2. The CDR3 contains 15 residues. J gave up 3 bases and V 8 bases, and 6 bases lay outside the gene matches. Germline V gives CDR1 SNHLY, CDR2 FYNNEI. The CDR3 nucleotides read TGTGCCAGCGGACTAGCGGGAGTCCGGGAAGAGACCCAGTACTTC. Translation: CASGLAGVREETQYF.

This clone has just a few counts. The rearrangement links TRBV30 to TRBJ2-1; no firm D call. The V gene's germline CDR1 is GTSNPN and CDR2 SVGIG (reference sequence). The CDR3 runs to 14 residues. V lost 0 bases to trimming and J lost 6 bases, with 12 bases between them. The CDR3 DNA reads as TGTGCCTGGAGTGTAACTGTAGATATCAATGAGCAGTTCTTC. As protein: CAWSVTVDINEQFF.

The rearrangement links TRBV29-1 to TRBJ1-2; a possible D gene is TRBD1 (5 bases). V was shortened by 2 bases and J by 8 bases, with 12 bases between the two germline ends. Per the germline V gene, CDR1 is SQVTM and CDR2 is ANQGSEA. The CDR3 sequence is 12 residues long. CDR3 amino acids: CSVESTGLGYTF. CDR3 sequence (DNA): TGCAGCGTTGAAAGTACGGGACTAGGCTACACCTTC. Based on the CDR3 plus reference TRBV29-1 and TRBJ1-2, the full variable domain is SAVISQKPSRDICQRGTSLTIQCQVDSQVTMMFWYRQQPGQSLTLIATANQGSEATYESGFVIDKFPISRPNLTFSTLTVSNMSPEDSSIYLCSVESTGLGYTFGSGTRLTVV.

The chain recombines TRBV5-6 with TRBJ2-2; the D gene is possibly TRBD1 (6 bases). Germline V gene sequence: CDR1 SGHDT, CDR2 YYEEEE. V was pared by 2 bases and J by 4 bases, with 12 bases between. This CDR3 comprises 15 residues. The CDR3 region is CASSLTGQSTGELFF. The CDR3 DNA reads TGTGCCAGCAGCTTAACCGGACAGTCCACCGGGGAGCTGTTTTTT.

The chain couples TRBV19 to TRBJ2-1, with 9 bases identical to TRBD1. This CDR3 contains 15 residues. V dropped 4 bases and J dropped 4; count of bases not matched to a gene: 5. From germline, CDR1 is LNHDA and CDR2 SQIVND (reference sequence). CDR3 DNA sequence: TGTGCCAGTAGTACCCAAGGACAGGGGTACAATGAGCAGTTCTTC. Its translation is CASSTQGQGYNEQFF.

This chain joins TRBV10-1 and TRBJ2-3; 7 positions agree with TRBD2. CDR1 and CDR2 from the germline V gene are WNHNN and SYGVQD (reference sequence). V lost 6 bases, J lost 7 bases, and 7 bases stayed unmatched. This CDR3 is 13 amino acids long. The CDR3 sequence: CASREGRGNTQYF. CDR3 bases: TGCGCCAGCAGGGAAGGGAGGGGAAATACGCAGTATTTT.

The gene calls are TRBV19 and TRBJ1-5, with D hard to call. The CDR3 has 16 amino acids. The V and J ends lost 3 bases and 8 bases respectively, with 20 bases between them. CDR1 and CDR2 (germline): LNHDA, SQIVND (reference sequence). CDR3 region: CASSITWLEGGEPQHF. In DNA, the CDR3 is TGTGCCAGTAGTATTACGTGGTTAGAGGGCGGGGAGCCCCAGCATTTT.

This chain connects TRBV5-1 to TRBJ1-6, with D unresolved. This CDR3 region has 15 residues. CDR1 is SGHRS, CDR2 YFSETQ, per germline. Trimming pared 0 bases from V and 5 bases from J, leaving 9 bases between. The CDR3: CASSLDGYDNSPLHF. In DNA, the CDR3 is TGCGCCAGCAGCTTGGACGGTTACGATAATTCACCCCTCCACTTT.

This clone was seen a single time. The gene calls are TRBV11-3 and TRBJ1-1, with unresolved D. The CDR3 loop spans 12 amino acids. The germline CDR1 and CDR2 sequences are SGHNT and YENEEA. Trimming cost V 5 bases and J 3 bases, with 7 bases left between them. The CDR3 spells CASSRDYTEAFF. The CDR3 DNA sequence: TGTGCCAGCAGCAGAGATTACACTGAAGCTTTCTTT.

This clone was observed a few times. The chain employs TRBV7-6 and TRBJ2-2; 15 positions agree with TRBD2. The V and J ends lost 3 bases and 4 bases, in that order; junction bases with no gene match: 6. CDR3 size: 18 residues. Germline lookup yields CDR1 SGHVS and CDR2 FNYEAQ. CDR3 in DNA: TGTGCCAGCAGCTTCCGGACTAGCGGGAGGGCCAGCACCGGGGAGCTGTTTTTT. Encoded protein: CASSFRTSGRASTGELFF. Full variable domain (rest looked up from reference TRBV7-6 and TRBJ2-2): GAGVSQSPRYKVTKRGQDVALRCDPISGHVSLYWYRQALGQGPEFLTYFNYEAQQDKSGLPNDRFSAERPEGSISTLTIQRTEQRDSAMYRCASSFRTSGRASTGELFFGEGSRLTVL.